Following are 23 T cell receptor beta chains from one sample sequenced in a study of neurological immune-mediated disorders. TCRdb independently ran MiXCR on the 5' RACE reads; one entry per CDR3 protein. In the table there are 55,000 to 70,000 distinct CDR3 sequences, approximately 10% of which are singletons. Sequences were obtained from PBMCs. Every receptor here comes from a man in his fifties or sixties in good health.

This clonotype was recorded at least ten times. V and J are TRBV6-2 or TRBV6-3 and TRBJ2-7; D is undetermined. This CDR3 is built from 14 residues. V lost 6 bases and J 0 bases, leaving 12 bases between the germline ends. Germline-derived CDR1 and CDR2 are MNHEY and SVGEGT. Here the CDR3 reads CASRLDRPSYEQYF. The DNA of the CDR3 is TGTGCCAGCAGACTTGACCGCCCCTCCTACGAGCAGTACTTC.

This clonotype has a count of ten or more. The chain uses TRBV9 and TRBJ2-5; the D call may be TRBD1 or TRBD2 (5 bases each). V was shortened by 3 bases and J by 4 bases, with 13 bases between the two germline ends. Germline-derived CDR1 and CDR2 are SGDLS and YYNGEE. The CDR3 runs to 14 residues. CDR3 amino acids: CASSAGPSVETQYF. The CDR3 DNA sequence: TGTGCCAGCAGCGCGGGGCCGAGCGTAGAGACCCAGTACTTC.

This clonotype was counted at least ten times. The V and J genes are TRBV28 and TRBJ2-5, with TRBD2 matching over 8 bases. The CDR3 sequence is 15 residues long. Per the germline V gene, CDR1 is MDHEN and CDR2 is SYDVKM. V lost 2 bases, J lost 7 bases, and 9 bases stayed unmatched. DNA for the CDR3: TGTGCCAGCAGTTTACGGGACTCCGCGGGGGGGACCCAGTACTTC. Translation gives CASSLRDSAGGTQYF. The full variable domain, rest sourced from reference TRBV28 and TRBJ2-5, is DVKVTQSSRYLVKRTGEKVFLECVQDMDHENMFWYRQDPGLGLRLIYFSYDVKMKEKGDIPEGYSVSREKKERFSLILESASTNQTSMYLCASSLRDSAGGTQYFGPGTRLLVL.

This clonotype was seen repeatedly, ten times or more. The chain couples TRBV20-1 to TRBJ2-1; 14 bases match TRBD2. Per the germline V gene, CDR1 is DFQATT and CDR2 is SNEGSKA (reference sequence). Trimming cost V 7 bases and J 8 bases; bases outside gene matches: 13. The CDR3 is 16 amino acids. For the CDR3, the DNA is TGCAGTGTCCGCGATCTGACTAGCGGGGGGGCGTATGAGCAGTTCTTC. Translation gives CSVRDLTSGGAYEQFF.

Ten or more counts support this clonotype. V is TRBV19 and J is TRBJ2-1, with D unclear. The CDR3 has 15 residues. Trimming pared 0 bases from V and 0 bases from J, leaving 6 bases between. Germline CDR1 reads LNHDA; CDR2 reads SQIVND (reference sequence). This CDR3 is CASSIDRRSYNEQFF. Here the CDR3 DNA reads TGTGCCAGTAGTATAGACAGGCGCTCCTACAATGAGCAGTTCTTC.

This clonotype was seen many times. The V and J genes are TRBV5-1 and TRBJ1-3; D remains unclear. Germline lookup yields CDR1 SGHRS and CDR2 YFSETQ. The CDR3 loop spans 14 amino acids. V was clipped by 8 bases and J by 3 bases, with 15 bases between them. The CDR3 spells CASRSEFSGNTIYF. Written as DNA, the CDR3 is TGCGCCAGTCGCTCGGAGTTCAGTGGAAACACCATATATTTT.

This clonotype was counted ten times or more. This chain joins TRBV20-1 and TRBJ2-1; TRBD2 might be the D (6 bases). The CDR3 totals 15 residues. Germline values: CDR1 DFQATT, CDR2 SNEGSKA (reference sequence). V shed 0 bases and J shed 3 bases, with 12 bases lying between them. The CDR3 region is CSARERLADYNEQFF. The CDR3 nucleotides are TGCAGTGCTAGAGAGCGGTTAGCGGACTACAATGAGCAGTTCTTC.

This clonotype was counted ten times or more. V gene TRBV4-2 combines with J gene TRBJ2-5, with TRBD2 matching over 8 bases. The CDR3 runs 16 residues. Trimming removed 0 bases from V and 4 bases from J; junction bases left unmatched: 7. From germline, CDR1 is LGHNA and CDR2 YNFKEQ. The CDR3 DNA reads TGTGCCAGCAGCCAAGAACGGGGGGGTTTGGGAGAGACCCAGTACTTC. It encodes CASSQERGGLGETQYF.

This clonotype was detected ten times or more. V usage is TRBV28 and J usage is TRBJ1-5, with 10 bases fitting TRBD1. The length of the CDR3 is 18 residues. Germline CDR1 is MDHEN and CDR2 is SYDVKM. V shed 2 bases, J shed 2 bases, and the junction held 9 bases outside the gene matches. As DNA, the CDR3 is TGTGCCAGCAGTTTAGTGACAGGGGGCGGTGTGGGCAATCAGCCCCAGCATTTT. Residues: CASSLVTGGGVGNQPQHF.

This clonotype occurred many times. The J gene is TRBJ1-2, the V gene TRBV28; the D gene is possibly TRBD1 (6 bases). The CDR3 loop spans 13 amino acids. Germline V gene sequence: CDR1 MDHEN, CDR2 SYDVKM. The germline V and J ends were trimmed by 5 bases and 8 bases, with 15 bases remaining between them. CDR3 DNA sequence: TGTGCCAGCAGTGCCATGGACAGTAGCGGCTACACCTTC. It translates to CASSAMDSSGYTF.

This clonotype was seen repeatedly, ten times or more. The rearrangement links TRBV6-2 or TRBV6-3 to TRBJ1-1; 9 bases match TRBD1. The germline V gene has CDR1 MNHEY and CDR2 SVGEGT. V lost 6 bases to trimming and J lost 1 base; unmatched junction nucleotides: 9. The CDR3 sequence is 16 residues long. CDR3 in amino acids: CASRTTGTGKNTEAFF. CDR3 bases: TGTGCCAGCAGGACCACCGGGACAGGGAAGAACACTGAAGCTTTCTTT.

The table lists this clonotype with many counts. This chain links TRBV5-6 with TRBJ2-7, with D possibly TRBD1 on 5 matching bases. V lost 7 bases, J lost 0 bases, and 8 bases lay in between. The germline V gene encodes CDR1 SGHDT and CDR2 YYEEEE. The CDR3 extends over 12 amino acids. CDR3 bases: TGTGCCAGCTCAGGGAACTCCTACGAGCAGTACTTC. Protein product: CASSGNSYEQYF.

This clonotype has ten or more counts. An end of the junction differs from the germline gene, which may be a read error. This chain uses TRBV12-3 or TRBV12-4 with TRBJ2-3; TRBD2 matches 11 bases. This CDR3 has 12 residues. CDR3 protein: CASSFSTSGVGF. DNA of the CDR3: TGTGCCAGCAGTTTTTCGACTAGCGGGGTGGGGTTT.

This clonotype was recorded at least ten times. The gene calls are TRBV5-6 and TRBJ1-4; D remains ambiguous. CDR3 length: 14 residues. V dropped 2 bases and J dropped 4 bases, with 9 bases sitting between them. The germline V gene encodes CDR1 SGHDT and CDR2 YYEEEE. In DNA, the CDR3 is TGTGCCAGCAGCTTTTACTCAGATAATGAAAAACTGTTTTTT. It encodes CASSFYSDNEKLFF.

This clonotype has ten or more counts. The chain uses TRBV7-2 and TRBJ1-5; D gene uncertain. V dropped 2 bases and J dropped 2 bases, with 7 bases sitting between them. This CDR3 is 14 amino acids long. Germline V gives CDR1 SGHTA, CDR2 FQGNSA. This CDR3 reads CASSLYSRNQPQHF. DNA for the CDR3: TGTGCCAGCAGCTTATACTCCCGCAATCAGCCCCAGCATTTT.

The table lists this clonotype with many counts. The chain recombines TRBV7-2 with TRBJ2-2; 8 bases line up with TRBD2. The CDR3 is made up of 15 amino acids. The V gene's germline CDR1 is SGHTA and CDR2 FQGNSA. Unmatched junction bases numbered 9, after V lost 5 bases and J lost 7 bases. CDR3 in DNA: TGTGCCAGCAGCCCGGGAGGGGGGGTGATCGGGGAGCTGTTTTTT. Its protein is CASSPGGGVIGELFF.

This clonotype is classed as medium-sized. The chain is built from TRBV7-3 and TRBJ2-1, with D possibly being TRBD1 (7 bases). This CDR3 contains 14 residues. From germline, CDR1 is SGHTA and CDR2 FQGTGA. V lost 4 bases, J lost 3 bases, and 10 bases lay in between. The CDR3 loop reads CASSSQGGYNEQFF. The CDR3 DNA reads as TGTGCCAGCAGCTCCCAGGGGGGCTACAATGAGCAGTTCTTC.

This clonotype was counted many times. V gene TRBV4-3 combines with J gene TRBJ2-7; D not certain. The CDR3 is 14 amino acids. Germline assignment: CDR1 LGHNA and CDR2 YSLEER. V lost 1 base to trimming and J lost 2 bases, with 9 bases between them. The CDR3 spells CASSQVTGAYEQYF. DNA of the CDR3: TGCGCCAGCAGCCAAGTGACGGGCGCCTACGAGCAGTACTTC.

The chain is built from TRBV5-6 and TRBJ1-4, with D tentatively TRBD1 (5 bases). V lost 3 bases and J 7 bases, leaving 19 bases between the germline ends. This CDR3 is built from 16 residues. Per the germline V gene, CDR1 is SGHDT and CDR2 is YYEEEE. CDR3 bases: TGTGCCAGCAGCTCCCGGGGGTCTTCAGTTGGTGAAAAACTGTTTTTT. It specifies CASSSRGSSVGEKLFF.

This clonotype was seen more than once but under ten times. The chain recombines TRBV5-1 with TRBJ1-1; 7 bases are shared with TRBD1. The germline V gene encodes CDR1 SGHRS and CDR2 YFSETQ. The V gene end was trimmed by 7 bases and the J gene end by 5 bases; junction bases not matched to a gene: 11. The CDR3 extends over 14 amino acids. The DNA for the CDR3 is TGCGCCAGCTATCAAGTGGAGGGGGCTACTGAAGCTTTCTTT. It encodes CASYQVEGATEAFF. Together with reference TRBV5-1 and TRBJ1-1, the CDR3 gives the full variable domain: KAGVTQTPRYLIKTRGQQVTLSCSPISGHRSVSWYQQTPGQGLQFLFEYFSETQRNKGNFPGRFSGRQFSNSRSEMNVSTLELGDSALYLCASYQVEGATEAFFGQGTRLTVV.

This clonotype has at least ten counts. The chain employs TRBV24-1 and TRBJ1-5; D ambiguous. The CDR3 is 14 residues long. V lost 4 bases, J lost 5 bases, and 11 bases lay in between. Germline V lookup: CDR1 KGHDR, CDR2 SFDVKD. DNA for the CDR3: TGTGCCACCAGTGACCGCGGAGCCTATCAGCCCCAGCATTTT. Translating gives CATSDRGAYQPQHF.

In this sample, this clonotype turned up many times. V gene TRBV6-5 combines with J gene TRBJ2-3, with D perhaps TRBD2 (5 bases). Trimming pared 2 bases from V and 0 bases from J, leaving 9 bases between. The CDR3 is 15 amino acids. From germline, CDR1 is MNHEY and CDR2 SVGAGI. CDR3 sequence: CASSYSGPSTDTQYF. Here the CDR3 DNA reads TGTGCCAGCAGTTACAGCGGACCCAGCACAGATACGCAGTATTTT.

The chain combines TRBV20-1 with TRBJ1-5, with 7 bases matching TRBD2. The DNA end favors TRBJ2-3, so the J call may be wrong. The CDR3 has 17 amino acids. The germline CDR1 and CDR2 sequences are DFQATT and SNEGSKA (reference sequence). The CDR3 coding sequence is TGCAGTGCACAAATAAACCAGGGTGGGGGGGGAGGTCAGCCCCAGTATTTT. It specifies CSAQINQGGGGGQPQYF.